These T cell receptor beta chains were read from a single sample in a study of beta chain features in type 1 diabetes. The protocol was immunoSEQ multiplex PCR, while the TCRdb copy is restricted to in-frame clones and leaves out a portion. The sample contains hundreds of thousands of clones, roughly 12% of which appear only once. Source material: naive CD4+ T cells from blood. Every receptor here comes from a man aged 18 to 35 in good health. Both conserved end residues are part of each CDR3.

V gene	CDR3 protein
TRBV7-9	CASSPNRDTQYF
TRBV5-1	CASFLDRGDEQFF
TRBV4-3	CASSQESGRAIYGYTF
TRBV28	CASSPGLARNYEQYF
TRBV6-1	CASSEAYYEQYF
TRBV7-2	CASSGALAGGFLFTDTQYF
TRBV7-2	CASSSQGAGNQPQHF
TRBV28	CASSLLTSGSYNEQFF
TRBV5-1	CASSLEGSGGSQETQYF
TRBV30	CAWSVRASGGDTQYF
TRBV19	CASSPGGGQGFHTQYF
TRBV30	CAWMAGVGNTIYF
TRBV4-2	CASSQPPQGNTGELFF
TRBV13	CASSLVGGPGYTF
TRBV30	CAWSQGFGTEAFF
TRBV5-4	CASSSGQIETGELFF
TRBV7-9	CASSLDTNQPQHF
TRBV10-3	CAISPGLAASNTGELFF
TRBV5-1	CASSLLQGAGEQYF
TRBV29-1	CSVTGQDYNQPQHF